This T cell receptor beta chain was profiled in a study of beta chain features in type 1 diabetes. Overall study results and limits: Patients with Type 1 diabetes showed moderately but significantly shorter TCRB CDR3s in all four CD4+ subsets.

cDNA synthesis used the whole RNA isolate, giving expressed TCRB sequences. Clones were read by immunoSEQ multiplex PCR, and TCRdb kept only the in-frame ones, dropping some. This sample has approximately 260,000 clones; roughly 20% occur once, and the top ten carry about 0.028%. CDR3 length: 15 residues. The germline CDR1 and CDR2 sequences are MNHEY and SMNVEV (reference sequence). The ends lost 6 bases at V and 5 bases at J; junction bases unmatched: 5. As regards this clone: Its antigen is not identified.

This clonotype was obtained from a woman between 40 and 55 years old with type 1 diabetes. The V and J genes are TRBV27 and TRBJ2-1; 12 bases line up with TRBD2. Sequencing was done on a sample of naive CD4+ T cells from blood. The CDR3 coding sequence is TGTGCCAGCAGGCCCGGACTAGCGGGGAACAATGAGCAGTTCTTC. It encodes CASRPGLAGNNEQFF.